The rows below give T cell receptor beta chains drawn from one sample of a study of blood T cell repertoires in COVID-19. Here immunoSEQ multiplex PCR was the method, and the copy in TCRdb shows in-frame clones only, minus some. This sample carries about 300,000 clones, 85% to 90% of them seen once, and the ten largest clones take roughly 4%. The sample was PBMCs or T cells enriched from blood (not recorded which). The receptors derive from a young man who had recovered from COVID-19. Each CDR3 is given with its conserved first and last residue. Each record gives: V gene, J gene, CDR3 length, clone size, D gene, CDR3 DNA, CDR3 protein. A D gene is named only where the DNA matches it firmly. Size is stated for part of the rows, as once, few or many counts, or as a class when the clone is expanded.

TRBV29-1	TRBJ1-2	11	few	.	TGCAGCGTTGAAGACGTCTATGGCTACACCTTC	CSVEDVYGYTF
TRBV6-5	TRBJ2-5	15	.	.	TGTGCCAGCAGTTACGACAGGTTGGGGGAAGAGACCCAGTACTTC	CASSYDRLGEETQYF
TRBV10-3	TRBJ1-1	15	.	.	TGTGCCATCAGTGAAGCCGAGGGTATGCACACTGAAGCTTTCTTT	CAISEAEGMHTEAFF
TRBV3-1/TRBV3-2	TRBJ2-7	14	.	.	TGTGCCAGCAGCCAAGATCGAACATCCTACGAGCAGTACTTC	CASSQDRTSYEQYF
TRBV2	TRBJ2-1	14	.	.	TGTGCCAGCATCGACAGAGGATCCTACAATGAGCAGTTCTTC	CASIDRGSYNEQFF
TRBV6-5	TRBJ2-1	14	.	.	TGTGCCAGCAGTTACGAGGGAAAGGTGAATGAGCAGTTCTTC	CASSYEGKVNEQFF
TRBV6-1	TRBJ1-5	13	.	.	TGTGCCAGCAGTGAACGGGACAATCAGCCCCAGCATTTT	CASSERDNQPQHF
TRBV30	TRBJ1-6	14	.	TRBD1	TGTGCCTGGAGTCACAGGGGTATTAATTCACCCCTCCACTTT	CAWSHRGINSPLHF
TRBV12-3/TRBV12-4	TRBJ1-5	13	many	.	TGTGCCAGCAGCAGACAGGACAATCAGCCCCAGCATTTT	CASSRQDNQPQHF
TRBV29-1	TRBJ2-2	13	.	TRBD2	TGCAGCGGTGTAGCGGGGGGGTCCGGGGAGCTGTTTTTT	CSGVAGGSGELFF
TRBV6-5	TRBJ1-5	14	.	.	TGTGCCAGCAGTTACTCGCAGGGGATACAGCCCCAGCATTTT	CASSYSQGIQPQHF
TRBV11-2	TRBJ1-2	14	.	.	TGTGCCAGCAGCCCAGCTGGGCCCACCTATGGCTACACCTTC	CASSPAGPTYGYTF
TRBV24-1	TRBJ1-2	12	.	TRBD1	TGTGCCACCAGCGGGACAGGGTTTGGCTACACCTTC	CATSGTGFGYTF
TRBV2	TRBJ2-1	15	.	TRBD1	TGTGCCAGCAGGGATGGGACAGGGGGCGGCGATGAGCAGTTCTTC	CASRDGTGGGDEQFF
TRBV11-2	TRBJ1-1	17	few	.	TGTGCCAGCAGCTTAGATATGGCAGGCGGGCTTGGCACTGAAGCTTTCTTT	CASSLDMAGGLGTEAFF
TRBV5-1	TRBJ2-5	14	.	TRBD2	TGCGCCAGCAAGGGAGGGGCCCCCCAAGAGACCCAGTACTTC	CASKGGAPQETQYF
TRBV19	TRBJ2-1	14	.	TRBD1	TGTGCCAGTAGTGCAGACAGGGGGGAGTATGAGCAGTTCTTC	CASSADRGEYEQFF
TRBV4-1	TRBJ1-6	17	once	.	TGCGCCAGCAGCCAGTTAGACATGTTGTCCTATAATTCACCCCTCCACTTT	CASSQLDMLSYNSPLHF
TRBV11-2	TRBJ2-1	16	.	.	TGTGCCAGCAGCACTGCTAAGGGGGTCTACTACAATGAGCAGTTCTTC	CASSTAKGVYYNEQFF
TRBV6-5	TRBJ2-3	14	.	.	TGTGCCAGCAGCACAACAGGACCTTTAGATACGCAGTATTTT	CASSTTGPLDTQYF
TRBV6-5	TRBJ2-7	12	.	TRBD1	TGTGCCAGCAGAGACAGGGGCTACGAGCAGTACTTC	CASRDRGYEQYF
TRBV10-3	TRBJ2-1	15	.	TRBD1	TGTGCCATCAAGGACAGGGAATTATCCTACAATGAGCAGTTCTTC	CAIKDRELSYNEQFF
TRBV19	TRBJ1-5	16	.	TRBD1	TGTGCCAGTAGGGAAACAGGGGCATATAGCAATCAGCCCCAGCATTTT	CASRETGAYSNQPQHF
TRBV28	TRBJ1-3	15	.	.	TGTGCCAGCAGTCTTCCAGCGGGGACTGGAAACACCATATATTTT	CASSLPAGTGNTIYF
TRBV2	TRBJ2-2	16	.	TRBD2	TGTGCCAGCAGACAAACTAGCGGGGGGAACACCGGGGAGCTGTTTTTT	CASRQTSGGNTGELFF
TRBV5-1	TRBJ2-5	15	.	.	TGCGCCAGCAGCTTAACCGGGACACACCAAGAGACCCAGTACTTC	CASSLTGTHQETQYF
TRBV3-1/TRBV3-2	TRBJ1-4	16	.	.	TGTGCCAGCAGCCCCCCCGTGTTGGGGCTGAATGAAAAACTGTTTTTT	CASSPPVLGLNEKLFF
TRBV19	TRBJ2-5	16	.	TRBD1	TGTGCCAGTAGTCGAGTTGTGGGGACAGCTCGAGAGACCCAGTACTTC	CASSRVVGTARETQYF
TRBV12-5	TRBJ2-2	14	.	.	TGTGCTAGTTCTCCACCTAAGAACACCGGGGAGCTGTTTTTT	CASSPPKNTGELFF
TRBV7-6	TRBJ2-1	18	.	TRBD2	TGTGCCAGCAGCCGTACGACTAGCGGGGGGGCTGGCTACAATGAGCAGTTCTTC	CASSRTTSGGAGYNEQFF
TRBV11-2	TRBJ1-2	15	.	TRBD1	TGTGCCAGCAGCTTAGCGGGGACAGGGCGCTATGGCTACACCTTC	CASSLAGTGRYGYTF
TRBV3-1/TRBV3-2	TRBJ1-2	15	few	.	TGTGCCAGCAGCCAGGGGTCGGGGGGCGCCTATGGCTACACCTTC	CASSQGSGGAYGYTF
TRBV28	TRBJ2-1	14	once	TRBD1	TGTGCCAGCAGTCCCGGGACAGCTTACGAGGAGCAGTTCTTC	CASSPGTAYEEQFF
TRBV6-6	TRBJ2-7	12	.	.	TGTGCCAGCAGTTATGTCGCCGGCGAGCAGTACTTC	CASSYVAGEQYF
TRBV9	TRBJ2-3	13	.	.	TGTGCCAGCAGCGTAGCGGGCACAGATACGCAGTATTTT	CASSVAGTDTQYF
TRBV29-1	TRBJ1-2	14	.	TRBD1	TGCAGCGCTACACCCGGGACAGATAACTATGGCTACACCTTC	CSATPGTDNYGYTF
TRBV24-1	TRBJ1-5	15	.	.	TGTGCCACCAGTGACAACACAGGACCGCGACAGCCCCAGCATTTT	CATSDNTGPRQPQHF